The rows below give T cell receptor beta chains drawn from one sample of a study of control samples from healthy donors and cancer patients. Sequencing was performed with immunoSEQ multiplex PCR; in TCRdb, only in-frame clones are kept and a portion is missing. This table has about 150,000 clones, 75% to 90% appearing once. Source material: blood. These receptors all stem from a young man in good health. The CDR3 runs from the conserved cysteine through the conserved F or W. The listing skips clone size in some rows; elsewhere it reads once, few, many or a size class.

CASSLEDSSNYGYTF,15,TRBJ1-2,TRBV7-9,-
CASNGQGNSPLHF,13,TRBJ1-6,TRBV2,-
CASSRKQGGGETQYF,15,TRBJ2-5,TRBV7-3,-
CASSGSGAGELFF,13,TRBJ2-2,TRBV19,-
CASSQDWSGRASETQYF,17,TRBJ2-5,TRBV4-1,-
CASSSYSGAGSNEQFF,16,TRBJ2-1,TRBV7-3,few
CASSGSPVNTGELFF,15,TRBJ2-2,TRBV9,-
CASSQGLAYNEQFF,14,TRBJ2-1,TRBV4-1,-
CASSPGTANYEQYF,14,TRBJ2-7,TRBV18,-
CASTDSYGYTF,11,TRBJ1-2,TRBV25-1,-
CASSFGGSSDTQYF,14,TRBJ2-3,TRBV6-2/TRBV6-3,-
CASWWGNTEAFF,12,TRBJ1-1,TRBV23-1,-
CASSYQATSGAAQETQYF,18,TRBJ2-5,TRBV5-1,-
CASSQDLHYEQYF,13,TRBJ2-7,TRBV4-3,-
CASSQDLSAIGYTF,14,TRBJ1-2,TRBV3-1/TRBV3-2,-
CASSQEGQGAEGYTF,15,TRBJ1-2,TRBV4-2,-
CASSRGDGFSEAFF,14,TRBJ1-1,TRBV19,-
CASSILPGGRGTDTQYF,17,TRBJ2-3,TRBV19,-
CASSLGLLRGTYEQYF,16,TRBJ2-7,TRBV7-2,-
CASSADREGQETQYF,15,TRBJ2-5,TRBV5-4,-
CASSPGHRENTEAFF,15,TRBJ1-1,TRBV18,-
CASSPTAGQRNEKLFF,16,TRBJ1-4,TRBV5-6,-
CASSSETSGESSYNEQFF,18,TRBJ2-1,TRBV6-2/TRBV6-3,-
CASSPPVGSSYNEQFF,16,TRBJ2-1,TRBV18,-
CASSPHRGAYEQYF,14,TRBJ2-7,TRBV18,few
CASSYSKGSTDTQYF,15,TRBJ2-3,TRBV6-5,-
CAAGRTSGRGNTGELFF,17,TRBJ2-2,TRBV19,-
CASSQMGARSNGYTF,15,TRBJ1-2,TRBV7-2,-
CASSAVPQERNSPLHF,16,TRBJ1-6,TRBV5-6,-
CASSSQGTGTEAFF,14,TRBJ1-1,TRBV5-1,-
CASSLAWDRGDQPQHF,16,TRBJ1-5,TRBV7-9,-
CASSAPGGNNEQFF,14,TRBJ2-1,TRBV7-2,-
CASSQGAVKGRSSYNEQFF,19,TRBJ2-1,TRBV4-1,once
CASSQSLNSGNTIYF,15,TRBJ1-3,TRBV7-7,-
CASSMDRVGTDTQYF,15,TRBJ2-3,TRBV6-2/TRBV6-3,-
CASSLVRQVTNYGYTF,16,TRBJ1-2,TRBV7-8,-
CASSPYSPDRRTEAFF,16,TRBJ1-1,TRBV7-8,-
CASRGTGISGYTF,13,TRBJ1-2,TRBV7-9,once
CASSPGQVTNSPLHF,15,TRBJ1-6,TRBV19,-
CASSLMGPTGELFF,14,TRBJ2-2,TRBV13,-
CASSLARDNYEQYF,14,TRBJ2-7,TRBV7-2,few
CASSANPGETQYF,13,TRBJ2-5,TRBV7-3,-
CASSQGSYTGELFF,14,TRBJ2-2,TRBV4-3,once
CASSFGTTDTQYF,13,TRBJ2-3,TRBV12-3/TRBV12-4,-
CASSPGQATGELFF,14,TRBJ2-2,TRBV6-5,-
CASSELTSGSYEQYF,15,TRBJ2-7,TRBV6-1,-
CASGGEYNEQFF,12,TRBJ2-1,TRBV6-5,-
CASSSLGQYEQYF,13,TRBJ2-7,TRBV5-8,-
CSVAWTSRRGQFF,13,TRBJ2-1,TRBV29-1,-
CASAETPTNEKLFF,14,TRBJ1-4,TRBV27,once
CASSEGSYEQYF,12,TRBJ2-7,TRBV25-1,-
CASRGTGLVSYEQYF,15,TRBJ2-7,TRBV6-5,-
CASSLARLGQGALLSSKNIQYF,22,TRBJ2-4,TRBV7-8,-
CASSLGLGTSDTQYF,15,TRBJ2-3,TRBV7-3,-
CASSQETKGQGAKLAKNIQYF,21,TRBJ2-4,TRBV4-3,-